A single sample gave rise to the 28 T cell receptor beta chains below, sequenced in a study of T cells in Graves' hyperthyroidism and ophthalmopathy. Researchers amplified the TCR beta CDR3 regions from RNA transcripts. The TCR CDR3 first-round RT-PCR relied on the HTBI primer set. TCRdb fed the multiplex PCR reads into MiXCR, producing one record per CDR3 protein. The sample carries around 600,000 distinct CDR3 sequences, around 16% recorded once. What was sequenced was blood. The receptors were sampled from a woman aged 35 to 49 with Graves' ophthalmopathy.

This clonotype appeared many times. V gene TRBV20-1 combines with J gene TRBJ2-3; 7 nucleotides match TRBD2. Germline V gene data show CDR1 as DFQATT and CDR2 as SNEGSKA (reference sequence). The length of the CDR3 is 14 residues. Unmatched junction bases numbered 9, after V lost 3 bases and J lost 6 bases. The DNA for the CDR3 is TGCAGTGCTAGTCCTAGCGGCCCCGGTGATACGCAGTATTTT. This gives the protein CSASPSGPGDTQYF.

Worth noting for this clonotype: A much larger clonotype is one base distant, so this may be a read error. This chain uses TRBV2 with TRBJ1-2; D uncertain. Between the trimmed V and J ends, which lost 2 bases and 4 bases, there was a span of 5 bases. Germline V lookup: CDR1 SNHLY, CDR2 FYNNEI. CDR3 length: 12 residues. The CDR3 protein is CASSEQRYGYTF. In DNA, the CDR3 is TGTGCCAGCAGTGAACAGCGCTATGGCTACACCTTC.

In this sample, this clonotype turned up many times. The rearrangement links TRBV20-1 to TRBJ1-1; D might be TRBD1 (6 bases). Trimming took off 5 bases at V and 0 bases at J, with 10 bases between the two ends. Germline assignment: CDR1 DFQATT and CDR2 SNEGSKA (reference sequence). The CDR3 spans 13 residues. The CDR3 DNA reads TGCAGTGCTCGACAGGTAATGAACACTGAAGCTTTCTTT. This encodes CSARQVMNTEAFF.

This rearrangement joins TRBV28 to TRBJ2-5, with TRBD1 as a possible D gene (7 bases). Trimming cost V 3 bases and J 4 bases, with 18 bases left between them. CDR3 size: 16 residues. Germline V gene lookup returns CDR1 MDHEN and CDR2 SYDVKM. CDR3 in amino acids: CASSFDREVTGETQYF. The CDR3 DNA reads TGTGCCAGCAGTTTCGACAGGGAGGTTACGGGAGAGACCCAGTACTTC.

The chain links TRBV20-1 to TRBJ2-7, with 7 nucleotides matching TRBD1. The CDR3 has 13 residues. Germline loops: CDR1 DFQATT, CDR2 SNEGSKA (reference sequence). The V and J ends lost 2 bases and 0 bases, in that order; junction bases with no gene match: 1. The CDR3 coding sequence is TGCAGTGCTAGACGGACAGGCTCCTACGAGCAGTACTTC. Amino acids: CSARRTGSYEQYF.

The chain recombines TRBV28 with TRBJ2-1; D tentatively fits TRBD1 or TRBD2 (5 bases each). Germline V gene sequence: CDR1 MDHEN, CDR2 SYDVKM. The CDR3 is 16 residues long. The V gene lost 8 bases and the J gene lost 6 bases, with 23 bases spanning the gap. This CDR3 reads CASARLASGAVNEQFF. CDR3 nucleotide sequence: TGTGCCAGCGCCCGTCTTGCATCCGGGGCTGTCAATGAGCAGTTCTTC.

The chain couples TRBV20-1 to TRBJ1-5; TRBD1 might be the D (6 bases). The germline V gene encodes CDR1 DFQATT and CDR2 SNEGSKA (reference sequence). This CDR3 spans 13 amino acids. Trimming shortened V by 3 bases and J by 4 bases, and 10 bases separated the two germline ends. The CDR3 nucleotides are TGCAGTGCTAGTTTGGGGACAAATCAGCCCCAGCATTTT. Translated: CSASLGTNQPQHF.

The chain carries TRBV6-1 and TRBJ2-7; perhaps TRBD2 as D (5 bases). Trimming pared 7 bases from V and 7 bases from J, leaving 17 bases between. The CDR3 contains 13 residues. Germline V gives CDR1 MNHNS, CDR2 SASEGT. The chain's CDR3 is CASTPSLRGEQYF. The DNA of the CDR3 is TGTGCCAGCACCCCTAGTCTCCGCGGGGAGCAGTACTTC.

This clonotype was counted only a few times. The CDR3 loop is CASSWDSYNEQFF. In DNA form, the CDR3 reads TGTGCCAGCAGTTGGGACAGTTACAATGAGCAGTTCTTC. The chain links TRBV7-3 to TRBJ2-1; TRBD1 aligns across 7 bases. With 6 bases clipped from V and 4 bases from J, the junction kept 3 bases outside the gene matches. Germline V gives CDR1 SGHTA, CDR2 FQGTGA. The CDR3 has 13 amino acids.

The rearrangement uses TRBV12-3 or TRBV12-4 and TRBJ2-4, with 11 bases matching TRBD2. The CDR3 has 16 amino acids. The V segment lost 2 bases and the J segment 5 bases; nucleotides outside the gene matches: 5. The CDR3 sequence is CASSLSSGRAQNIQYF. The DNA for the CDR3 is TGTGCCAGCAGTTTAAGTAGCGGGAGGGCCCAAAACATTCAGTACTTC.

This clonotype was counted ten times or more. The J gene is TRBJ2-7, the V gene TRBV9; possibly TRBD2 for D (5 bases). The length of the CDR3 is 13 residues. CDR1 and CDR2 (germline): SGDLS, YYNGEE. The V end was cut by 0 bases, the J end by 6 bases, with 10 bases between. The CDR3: CASSVASAGEQYF. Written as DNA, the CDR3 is TGTGCCAGCAGCGTAGCTTCGGCGGGCGAGCAGTACTTC.

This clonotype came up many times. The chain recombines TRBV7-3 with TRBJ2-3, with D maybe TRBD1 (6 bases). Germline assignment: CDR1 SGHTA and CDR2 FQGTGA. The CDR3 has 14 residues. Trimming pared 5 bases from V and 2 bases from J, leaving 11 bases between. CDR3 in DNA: TGTGCCAGCAGCACGGGACAACACACAGATACGCAGTATTTT. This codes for CASSTGQHTDTQYF.

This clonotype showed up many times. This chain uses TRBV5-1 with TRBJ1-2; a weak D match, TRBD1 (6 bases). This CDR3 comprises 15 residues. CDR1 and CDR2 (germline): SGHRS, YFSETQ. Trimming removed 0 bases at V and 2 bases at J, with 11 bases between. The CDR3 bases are TGCGCCAGCAGCTTGGACAGGGACGGCAACTATGGCTACACCTTC. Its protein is CASSLDRDGNYGYTF.

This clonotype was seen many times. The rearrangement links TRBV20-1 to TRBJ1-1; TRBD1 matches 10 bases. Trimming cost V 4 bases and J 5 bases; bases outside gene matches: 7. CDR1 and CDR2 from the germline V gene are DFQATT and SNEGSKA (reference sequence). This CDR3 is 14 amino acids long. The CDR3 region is CSATSTGGETEAFF. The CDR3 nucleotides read TGCAGTGCTACCTCGACAGGGGGCGAAACTGAAGCTTTCTTT.

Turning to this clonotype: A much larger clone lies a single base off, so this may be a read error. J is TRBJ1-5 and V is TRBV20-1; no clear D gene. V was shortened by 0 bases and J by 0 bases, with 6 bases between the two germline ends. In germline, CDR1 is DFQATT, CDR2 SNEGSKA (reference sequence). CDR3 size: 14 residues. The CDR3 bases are TGCAGTGCTAGAGAGGGAAATAGCAATCAGCCCCAGCATTTT. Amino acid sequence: CSAREGNSNQPQHF.

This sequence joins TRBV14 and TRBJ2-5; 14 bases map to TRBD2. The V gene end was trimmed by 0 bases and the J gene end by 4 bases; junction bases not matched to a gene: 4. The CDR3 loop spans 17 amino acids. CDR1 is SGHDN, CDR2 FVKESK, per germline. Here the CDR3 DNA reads TGTGCCAGCAGCCAAGATCGGGGACTAGCGGGAGTAGAGACCCAGTACTTC. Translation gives CASSQDRGLAGVETQYF.

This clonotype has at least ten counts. CDR3 coding DNA: TGTGCCAGCAGTTTAGAGACCCGACAGGGAAGTAGGATCTATGGCTACACCTTC. It yields the protein CASSLETRQGSRIYGYTF. The V and J genes are TRBV28 and TRBJ1-2, with TRBD1 identical over 7 bases. The germline CDR1 and CDR2 sequences are MDHEN and SYDVKM. V trimming: 2 bases; J trimming: 4 bases; junction bases outside the gene matches: 16. This CDR3 comprises 18 residues.

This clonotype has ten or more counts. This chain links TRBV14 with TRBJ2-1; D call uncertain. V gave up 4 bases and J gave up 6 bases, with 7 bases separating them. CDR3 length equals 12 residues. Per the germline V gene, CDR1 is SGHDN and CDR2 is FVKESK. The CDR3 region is CASSRNFNEQFF. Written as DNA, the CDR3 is TGTGCCAGCAGCCGAAACTTCAATGAGCAGTTCTTC.

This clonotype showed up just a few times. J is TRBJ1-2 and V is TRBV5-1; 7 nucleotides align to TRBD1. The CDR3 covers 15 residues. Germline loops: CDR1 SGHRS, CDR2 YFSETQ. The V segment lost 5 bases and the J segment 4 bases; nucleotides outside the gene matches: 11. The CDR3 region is CASSGLQGIGYGYTF. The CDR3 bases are TGCGCCAGCAGTGGGCTACAGGGGATTGGCTATGGCTACACCTTC. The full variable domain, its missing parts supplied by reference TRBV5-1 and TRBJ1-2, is KAGVTQTPRYLIKTRGQQVTLSCSPISGHRSVSWYQQTPGQGLQFLFEYFSETQRNKGNFPGRFSGRQFSNSRSEMNVSTLELGDSALYLCASSGLQGIGYGYTFGSGTRLTVV.

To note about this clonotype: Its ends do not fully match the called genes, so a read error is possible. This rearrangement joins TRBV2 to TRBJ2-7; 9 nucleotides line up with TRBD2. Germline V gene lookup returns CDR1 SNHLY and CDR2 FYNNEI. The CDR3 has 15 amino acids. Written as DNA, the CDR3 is TGTGCCAGCAGTGAATCCGGGACTAGCTCCCACGAGCAGTACTTC. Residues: CASSESGTSSHEQYF.

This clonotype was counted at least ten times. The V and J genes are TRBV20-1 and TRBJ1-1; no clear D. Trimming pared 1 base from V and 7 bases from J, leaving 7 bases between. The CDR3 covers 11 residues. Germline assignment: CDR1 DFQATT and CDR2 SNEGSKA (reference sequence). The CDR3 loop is CSARVHLEAFF. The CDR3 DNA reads TGCAGTGCTAGAGTCCATCTTGAAGCTTTCTTT.

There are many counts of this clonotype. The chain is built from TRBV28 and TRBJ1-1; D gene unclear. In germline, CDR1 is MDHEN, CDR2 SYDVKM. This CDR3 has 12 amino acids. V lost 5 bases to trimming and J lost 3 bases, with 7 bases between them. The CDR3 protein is CASSVRYTEAFF. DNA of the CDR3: TGTGCCAGCAGTGTAAGATACACTGAAGCTTTCTTT.

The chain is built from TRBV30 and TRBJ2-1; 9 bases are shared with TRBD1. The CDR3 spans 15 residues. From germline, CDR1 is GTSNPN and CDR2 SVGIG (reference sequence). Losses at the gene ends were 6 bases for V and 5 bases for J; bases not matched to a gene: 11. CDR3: CACTRTGQGHNEQFF. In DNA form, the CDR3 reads TGTGCCTGTACGCGCACGGGACAGGGCCACAATGAGCAGTTCTTC.

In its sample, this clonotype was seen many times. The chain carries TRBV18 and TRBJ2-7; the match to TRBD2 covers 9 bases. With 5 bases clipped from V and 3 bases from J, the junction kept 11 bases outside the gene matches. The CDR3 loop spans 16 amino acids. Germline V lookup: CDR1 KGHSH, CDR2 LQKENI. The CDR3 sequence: CASSTRRAGGDYEQYF. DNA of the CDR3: TGTGCCAGCTCAACTCGAAGGGCGGGAGGGGACTACGAGCAGTACTTC.

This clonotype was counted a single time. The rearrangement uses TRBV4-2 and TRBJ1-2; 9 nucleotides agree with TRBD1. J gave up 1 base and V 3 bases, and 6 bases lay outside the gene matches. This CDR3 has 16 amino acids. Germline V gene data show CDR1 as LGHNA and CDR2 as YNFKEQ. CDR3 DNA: TGTGCCAGCAGCCACGACACGGGACAGGGTAACTATGGCTACACCTTC. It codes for CASSHDTGQGNYGYTF.

The CDR3 reads CASTDRLANTGELFF. CDR3 DNA: TGTGCCAGCACCGACAGACTAGCGAACACCGGGGAGCTGTTTTTT. V usage is TRBV6-1 and J usage is TRBJ2-2, with D possibly being TRBD2 (6 bases). This CDR3 is built from 15 residues. Trimming cost V 7 bases and J 0 bases, with 12 bases left between them. Germline assignment: CDR1 MNHNS and CDR2 SASEGT.

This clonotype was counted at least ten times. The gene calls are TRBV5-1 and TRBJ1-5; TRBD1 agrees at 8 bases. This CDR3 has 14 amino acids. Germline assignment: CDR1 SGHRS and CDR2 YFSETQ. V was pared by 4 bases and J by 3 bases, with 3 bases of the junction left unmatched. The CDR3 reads CASSQGQDNQPQHF. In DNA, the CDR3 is TGCGCCAGCAGCCAGGGACAGGACAATCAGCCCCAGCATTTT.

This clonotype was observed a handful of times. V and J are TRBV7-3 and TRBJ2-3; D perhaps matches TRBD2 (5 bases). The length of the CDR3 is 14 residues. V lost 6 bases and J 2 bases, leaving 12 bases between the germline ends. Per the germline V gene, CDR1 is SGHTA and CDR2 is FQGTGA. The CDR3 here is CASSSRGNTDTQYF. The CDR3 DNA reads TGTGCCAGCAGTTCCAGAGGGAACACAGATACGCAGTATTTT.